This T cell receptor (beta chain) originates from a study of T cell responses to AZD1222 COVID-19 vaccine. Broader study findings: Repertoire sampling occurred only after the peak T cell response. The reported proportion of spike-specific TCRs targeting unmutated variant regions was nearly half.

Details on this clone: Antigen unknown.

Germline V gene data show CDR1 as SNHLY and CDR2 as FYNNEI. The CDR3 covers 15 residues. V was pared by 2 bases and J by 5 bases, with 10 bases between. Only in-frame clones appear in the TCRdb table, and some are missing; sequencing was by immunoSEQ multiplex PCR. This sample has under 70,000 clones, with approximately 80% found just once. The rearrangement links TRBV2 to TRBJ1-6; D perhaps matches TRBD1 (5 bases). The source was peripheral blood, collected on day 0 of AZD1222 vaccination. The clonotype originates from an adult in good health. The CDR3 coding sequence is TGTGCCAGCAGTGAACTGGGACGGCATAATTCACCCCTCCACTTT. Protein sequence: CASSELGRHNSPLHF.